The present entry profiles one T cell receptor beta chain with its context. Its specificity is unknown. The data originate from a study of glioma-infiltrating T cells. The germline V gene has CDR1 LNHNV and CDR2 YYDKDF (reference sequence). The CDR3 totals 16 residues. With V trimmed by 3 bases and J by 9 bases, 16 bases remained unmatched. Study conclusions and caveats: Tissue-blood divergence was below expectation in non-neoplastic patients, above in gliomas. Only very few CDR3 sequences appeared in both tissue and blood.

Amplification of TCR alpha and beta CDR3 regions from RNA used iRepertoire nested multiplex PCR. For one-step reverse transcription and amplification, roughly 95-450 ng of tissue mRNA or PBMC total RNA was used. MiXCR was run by TCRdb on the multiplex PCR reads, yielding one entry per CDR3 protein. This table holds nearly 2,500 distinct CDR3 sequences, under 75% found once. The chain combines TRBV15 with TRBJ2-7; 8 bases fit TRBD2. The sequence was collected from a human donor with low-grade glioma or glioblastoma, undergoing nonglioma brain surgery, or in good health (not recorded which). Sequenced input: glioma tissue, nonneoplastic brain tissue, or PBMCs (not recorded which). The CDR3 is CATSREQGTSGVRQYF. The CDR3 DNA is TGTGCCACCAGCAGGGAGCAAGGGACTAGTGGGGTTAGGCAGTACTTC. The variable domain in full, completed from reference TRBV15 and TRBJ2-7, reads DAMVIQNPRYQVTQFGKPVTLSCSQTLNHNVMYWYQQKSSQAPKLLFHYYDKDFNNEADTPDNFQSRRPNTSFCFLDIRSPGLGDTAMYLCATSREQGTSGVRQYFGPGTRLTVT.